This T cell receptor beta chain originates from a study of shared clonotypes between healthy human individuals. Study conclusions and caveats: In this cohort, only blood was sampled, and tissue repertoires likely differ.

Positive CCR7 selection of CD45RO-negative cells yielded the naive CD8 cells, and terminally differentiated effector memory CD45RA+ cells were excluded. Each of the donors was a healthy adult who was HIV-negative and had not had a recent acute infection or vaccination. The protocol was immunoSEQ multiplex PCR, while the TCRdb copy is restricted to in-frame clones and leaves out a portion. The table has 550,000 to 750,000 clones, 95% to 96% seen once; the top ten hold 0.11%. About this clone: Its cognate antigen is unknown.

The length of the CDR3 is 16 residues. The germline CDR1 and CDR2 sequences are MDHEN and SYDVKM. With 3 bases removed from V and 8 bases from J, the gap between germline ends came to 19 bases. This chain uses TRBV28 with TRBJ1-4; D ambiguous. The source is a woman aged 25 to 45 in good health. Source material: naive CD8+ T cells sorted from blood. The DNA of the CDR3 is TGTGCCAGCAGTTTCACCAGAAAATCACCTGAAGAAAAACTGTTTTTT. This translates into CASSFTRKSPEEKLFF.